Each of the 10 T cell receptor beta chains below was sequenced from the same sample in a study of blood T cell repertoires in COVID-19. Clones were read by immunoSEQ multiplex PCR, and TCRdb kept only the in-frame ones, dropping some. The profile shows tens of thousands of clones, about 83% of them singletons. The sequenced sample consisted of peripheral blood. The receptors derive from a young man with COVID-19, enrolled during active disease.

The chain employs TRBV28 and TRBJ1-5, with a tentative D call TRBD1 (6 bases). The germline V gene has CDR1 MDHEN and CDR2 SYDVKM. The CDR3 covers 14 residues. Trimming stripped 3 bases from V and 5 bases from J, with 11 bases between. CDR3 DNA: TGTGCCAGCAGTTTGCCACAGGGCCATCAGCCCCAGCATTTT. Its protein is CASSLPQGHQPQHF.

The chain uses TRBV30 and TRBJ2-2; D might be TRBD2 (5 bases). Germline assignment: CDR1 GTSNPN and CDR2 SVGIG (reference sequence). The V and J ends lost 0 bases and 0 bases respectively, with 14 bases between them. There are 17 residues in the CDR3. The CDR3: CAWSVGRVGTNTGELFF. The DNA of the CDR3 is TGTGCCTGGAGTGTAGGGCGTGTCGGGACGAACACCGGGGAGCTGTTTTTT.

This rearrangement joins TRBV6-5 to TRBJ1-3; 8 bases map to TRBD1. CDR3 size: 15 residues. CDR1 and CDR2 (germline): MNHEY, SVGAGI. The V segment lost 5 bases and the J segment 2 bases; nucleotides outside the gene matches: 5. CDR3 residues: CASSIGQGAGNTIYF. CDR3 coding DNA: TGTGCCAGCAGTATCGGACAGGGTGCTGGAAACACCATATATTTT.

This chain joins TRBV28 and TRBJ2-5, with 9 bases lining up with TRBD2. V lost 10 bases to trimming and J lost 5 bases; unmatched junction nucleotides: 8. This CDR3 spans 13 amino acids. Per the germline V gene, CDR1 is MDHEN and CDR2 is SYDVKM. In DNA form, the CDR3 reads TGTGCCACCCTGCGCGGGAGGGGGGAGACCCAGTACTTC. Translated: CATLRGRGETQYF.

The chain recombines TRBV3-1 (or the pseudogene TRBV3-2) with TRBJ2-2; weak D call: TRBD1 (5 bases). V gave up 5 bases and J gave up 5 bases, with 18 bases separating them. The germline gives CDR1 LGHDT, CDR2 YNNKEL (reference sequence). The length of the CDR3 is 16 residues. The CDR3 loop reads CASSSMAGMKTGELFF. In DNA, the CDR3 is TGTGCCAGCAGCTCCATGGCAGGGATGAAGACCGGGGAGCTGTTTTTT.

The chain couples TRBV9 to TRBJ1-2; 9 bases are shared with TRBD1. This CDR3 is 17 amino acids long. Trimming removed 0 bases from V and 4 bases from J; junction bases left unmatched: 10. The germline V gene encodes CDR1 SGDLS and CDR2 YYNGEE. The CDR3 protein is CASSVGRGQGFSYGYTF. The CDR3, as DNA: TGTGCCAGCAGCGTAGGGAGGGGACAGGGATTTTCCTATGGCTACACCTTC.

This chain uses TRBV2 with TRBJ2-7; possible D gene TRBD1, 6 bases. Germline V gives CDR1 SNHLY, CDR2 FYNNEI. V was clipped by 6 bases and J by 3 bases, with 12 bases between them. CDR3 length: 13 amino acids. In DNA form, the CDR3 reads TGTGCCAGCAGCATAGGACAGATCTACGAGCAGTACTTC. Its protein product is CASSIGQIYEQYF.

V usage is TRBV6-5 and J usage is TRBJ1-5; TRBD1 matches at 9 bases. This CDR3 is 15 amino acids long. The germline gives CDR1 MNHEY, CDR2 SVGAGI. V lost 6 bases and J lost 7; bases outside the gene matches: 10. The CDR3 sequence is CASRDPGQGRQPQHF. CDR3 nucleotide sequence: TGTGCCAGCAGAGACCCGGGACAGGGAAGGCAGCCCCAGCATTTT.

This sequence joins TRBV2 and TRBJ2-7, with TRBD2 as a possible D gene (5 bases). The CDR3 spans 13 residues. V gave up 7 bases and J gave up 2 bases, with 12 bases separating them. Germline CDR1 reads SNHLY; CDR2 reads FYNNEI. The CDR3: CASNVGRAYEQYF. The DNA for the CDR3 is TGTGCCAGCAACGTCGGGCGGGCCTACGAGCAGTACTTC.

The chain couples TRBV27 to TRBJ2-7; 8 nucleotides align to TRBD1. Unmatched junction bases numbered 12, after V lost 7 bases and J lost 4 bases. Germline values: CDR1 MNHEY, CDR2 SMNVEV (reference sequence). The CDR3 covers 15 residues. CDR3 protein: CASMSQGAGWYEQYF. DNA for the CDR3: TGTGCCAGCATGAGTCAGGGGGCGGGTTGGTACGAGCAGTACTTC.